A single sample is the source of the 26 T cell receptor beta chains below, sequenced in a study of long-term antiretroviral therapy in people with HIV. The assay used was immunoSEQ (version v3.0), run at survey level. TCRdb's table, derived via immunoSEQ multiplex PCR, lists solely in-frame clones and lacks some. The sample lists 15,000 to 20,000 clones; roughly 80% were seen once. The source material was unsorted PBMCs, sampled roughly 2.2 years before starting antiretroviral therapy. These receptors came from a man between 25 and 39 years old with HIV.

This clone was counted once. The chain links TRBV20-1 to TRBJ2-2; D not certain. Per germline, CDR1 DFQATT and CDR2 SNEGSKA (reference sequence). V was shortened by 2 bases and J by 7 bases, with 2 bases between the two germline ends. The CDR3 extends over 10 amino acids. Here the CDR3 reads CSARYGELFF. The CDR3 nucleotides are TGCAGTGCTAGATACGGGGAGCTGTTTTTT.

The chain is built from TRBV4-2 and TRBJ1-1, with D possibly being TRBD1 (5 bases). V was trimmed by 1 base and J by 2 bases, leaving 11 bases between them. The length of the CDR3 is 15 residues. Germline V gene sequence: CDR1 LGHNA, CDR2 YNFKEQ. The CDR3 nucleotides read TGTGCCAGCAGCCAAGTGGGGCAGGGAAACACTGAAGCTTTCTTT. Amino acids: CASSQVGQGNTEAFF.

The gene calls are TRBV15 and TRBJ2-7; D is perhaps TRBD2 (6 bases). The CDR3 length is 13 residues. V was shortened by 9 bases and J by 2 bases, with 14 bases between the two germline ends. The germline V gene has CDR1 LNHNV and CDR2 YYDKDF (reference sequence). The CDR3 sequence: CATSGTRTYEQYF. CDR3 nucleotide sequence: TGTGCCACGTCCGGGACTCGTACCTACGAGCAGTACTTC.

The table lists this clone with a few counts. The rearrangement uses TRBV25-1 and TRBJ2-7, with TRBD2 matching 9 bases. The germline gives CDR1 MGHDK, CDR2 SYGVNS. The CDR3 has 14 residues. Trimming removed 4 bases from V and 7 bases from J; junction bases left unmatched: 8. The CDR3 reads CASSALAGALEQYF. In nucleotides, the CDR3 is TGTGCCAGCAGTGCCTTAGCGGGAGCGCTGGAGCAGTACTTC.

The CDR3 protein is CASSLAWNTEAFF. DNA of the CDR3: TGTGCCAGCAGCTTAGCGTGGAACACTGAAGCTTTCTTT. V and J are TRBV6-5 and TRBJ1-1; no clear D. V was trimmed by 6 bases and J by 1 base, leaving 9 bases between them. Germline CDR1 is MNHEY and CDR2 is SVGAGI. This CDR3 spans 13 amino acids.

The CDR3 DNA reads as TGTGCCAGCAGTCTACCGGGACAGAACACTGAAGCTTTCTTT. It specifies CASSLPGQNTEAFF. The genes are TRBV27 and TRBJ1-1; TRBD1 is a possible D gene (6 bases). The CDR3 is 14 residues long. V lost 5 bases to trimming and J lost 1 base, with 11 bases between them. Germline V CDR1 and CDR2: MNHEY, SMNVEV (reference sequence).

The chain has TRBV4-1 and TRBJ1-2, with 9 bases lining up with TRBD1. The CDR3 has 17 amino acids. Germline V gene lookup returns CDR1 MGHRA and CDR2 YSYEKL. Unmatched junction bases numbered 11, after V lost 0 bases and J lost 6 bases. The CDR3: CASSQDGLGQGIDGYTF. CDR3 nucleotides: TGCGCCAGCAGCCAAGATGGCCTCGGACAGGGGATTGATGGCTACACCTTC.

The rearrangement links TRBV18 to TRBJ1-2, with D possibly TRBD1 on 6 matching bases. Germline-derived CDR1 and CDR2 are KGHSH and LQKENI. The CDR3 is made up of 13 amino acids. Trimming removed 6 bases at V and 7 bases at J, with 15 bases between. CDR3 nucleotides: TGTGCCAGCTCCCCGGGGGCGGTTTCTGGCTACACCTTC. This encodes CASSPGAVSGYTF.

The chain uses TRBV2 and TRBJ1-4; TRBD1 is a possible D gene (6 bases). CDR3 size: 15 residues. CDR1 and CDR2 from the germline V gene are SNHLY and FYNNEI. V gave up 0 bases and J gave up 4 bases, with 9 bases separating them. This CDR3 is CASSEANRVNEKLFF. The CDR3 DNA follows: TGTGCCAGCAGTGAAGCTAACAGGGTTAATGAAAAACTGTTTTTT.

This clone was recorded only once. The chain joins TRBV2 to TRBJ2-3, with D unclear. The V end was cut by 6 bases, the J end by 4 bases, with 8 bases between. The CDR3 is 12 residues long. Germline values: CDR1 SNHLY, CDR2 FYNNEI. In DNA form, the CDR3 reads TGTGCCAGCAGGGCAGCTCCAGATACGCAGTATTTT. Its translation is CASRAAPDTQYF.

The gene calls are TRBV21-1 and TRBJ1-2. TRBV21-1 is an annotated pseudogene. The length of the CDR3 is 13 residues. DNA for the CDR3: TGTGCCAGCAAAGGGGGGAGGGACTATGGCTACACCTTC. Translating gives CASKGGRDYGYTF.

The CDR3 sequence: CASSESINEQFF. In DNA form, the CDR3 reads TGTGCCAGCAGCGAGAGTATCAATGAGCAGTTCTTC. The chain uses TRBV2 and TRBJ2-1; unclear D gene. Germline loops: CDR1 SNHLY, CDR2 FYNNEI. Trimming shortened V by 6 bases and J by 6 bases, and 9 bases separated the two germline ends. The CDR3 spans 12 residues.

The chain carries TRBV11-2 and TRBJ1-4; TRBD1 is a possible D gene (6 bases). Trimming cost V 0 bases and J 7 bases, with 9 bases left between them. Germline V gene data show CDR1 as SGHAT and CDR2 as FQNNGV. This CDR3 region has 14 residues. CDR3 region: CASSLDRGGEKLFF. The CDR3, as DNA: TGTGCCAGCAGCTTAGACAGGGGAGGTGAAAAACTGTTTTTT. Full variable domain (remainder filled in from reference TRBV11-2 and TRBJ1-4): EAGVAQSPRYKIIEKRQSVAFWCNPISGHATLYWYQQILGQGPKLLIQFQNNGVVDDSQLPKDRFSAERLKGVDSTLKIQPAKLEDSAVYLCASSLDRGGEKLFFGSGTQLSVL.

This clone was found a few times. V is TRBV30 and J is TRBJ1-5, with TRBD1 matching 7 bases. The CDR3 is 13 residues long. Looked up from germline, CDR1 is GTSNPN and CDR2 is SVGIG (reference sequence). The trim removed 5 bases at V and 7 bases at J, leaving 8 bases unmatched. The CDR3 nucleotides read TGTGCCTGGGGACACAGGGGAACGCAGCCCCAGCATTTT. Translating it yields CAWGHRGTQPQHF.

This chain links TRBV29-1 with TRBJ2-1, with D tentatively TRBD2 (5 bases). The V gene's germline CDR1 is SQVTM and CDR2 ANQGSEA. This CDR3 contains 12 residues. V was cut by 3 bases and J by 8 bases, with 11 bases left in between. CDR3 sequence: CSVEGEVDEQFF. The DNA of the CDR3 is TGCAGCGTTGAGGGAGAGGTGGATGAGCAGTTCTTC.

The genes are TRBV6-1 and TRBJ2-2; D gene uncertain. The CDR3 runs 14 residues. The V and J ends lost 2 bases and 3 bases respectively, with 7 bases between them. The germline V gene has CDR1 MNHNS and CDR2 SASEGT. The CDR3 DNA reads as TGTGCCAGCAGTGAACACAGTCACACCGGGGAGCTGTTTTTT. Its protein product is CASSEHSHTGELFF.

This chain links TRBV10-3 with TRBJ2-2, with a possible D match to TRBD1 (7 bases). The CDR3 is made up of 16 amino acids. CDR1 ENHRY and CDR2 SYGVKD come from the germline V gene. The V end was cut by 6 bases, the J end by 2 bases, with 16 bases between. The CDR3 spells CAIRGGRDRNTGELFF. The CDR3 nucleotides read TGTGCCATCAGGGGGGGTAGGGACAGAAACACCGGGGAGCTGTTTTTT.

This chain links TRBV5-1 with TRBJ2-5, with D perhaps matching TRBD2 (5 bases). Trimming took 4 bases from V and 2 from J, leaving 18 bases between them. The CDR3 runs to 16 residues. In germline, CDR1 is SGHRS, CDR2 YFSETQ. This CDR3 is CASSPEAAGVQETQYF. CDR3 bases: TGCGCCAGCAGCCCGGAAGCCGCCGGGGTTCAAGAGACCCAGTACTTC.

V usage is TRBV6-1 and J usage is TRBJ1-1; weak D call: TRBD1 (5 bases). The CDR3 consists of 17 residues. Germline CDR1 reads MNHNS; CDR2 reads SASEGT. Trimming took off 3 bases at V and 0 bases at J, with 17 bases between the two ends. CDR3 DNA sequence: TGTGCCAGCAGTGAGGGGAGGGCAGGGCTGGTGAACACTGAAGCTTTCTTT. Encoded protein: CASSEGRAGLVNTEAFF.

This chain links TRBV5-1 with TRBJ1-1; the match to TRBD1 covers 9 bases. The CDR3 runs 17 residues. Trimming removed 0 bases from V and 1 base from J; junction bases left unmatched: 7. Germline V gene sequence: CDR1 SGHRS, CDR2 YFSETQ. DNA of the CDR3: TGCGCCAGCAGCTTGGAAGGGACAGGGATCTCGAACACTGAAGCTTTCTTT. Translation: CASSLEGTGISNTEAFF. The whole variable domain, filled in from reference TRBV5-1 and TRBJ1-1, reads KAGVTQTPRYLIKTRGQQVTLSCSPISGHRSVSWYQQTPGQGLQFLFEYFSETQRNKGNFPGRFSGRQFSNSRSEMNVSTLELGDSALYLCASSLEGTGISNTEAFFGQGTRLTVV.

V gene TRBV28 combines with J gene TRBJ1-5, with D hard to call. Trimming removed 6 bases from V and 11 bases from J, with 11 bases in between. From germline, CDR1 is MDHEN and CDR2 SYDVKM. The CDR3 sequence is 11 residues long. CDR3 nucleotides: TGTGCCAGCAGGACTCCATTGGCCCAGCATTTT. Protein: CASRTPLAQHF. Variable domain in full (rest from reference TRBV28 and TRBJ1-5): DVKVTQSSRYLVKRTGEKVFLECVQDMDHENMFWYRQDPGLGLRLIYFSYDVKMKEKGDIPEGYSVSREKKERFSLILESASTNQTSMYLCASRTPLAQHFGDGTRLSIL.

The chain couples TRBV2 to TRBJ2-3; TRBD2 matches at 7 bases. V was clipped by 5 bases and J by 2 bases; unmatched bases: 4. The germline V gene encodes CDR1 SNHLY and CDR2 FYNNEI. This CDR3 contains 14 residues. The CDR3 loop is CASSRTSYTDTQYF. DNA for the CDR3: TGTGCCAGCAGTAGGACTAGTTACACAGATACGCAGTATTTT.

The chain carries TRBV19 and TRBJ1-1; D call uncertain. The V gene's germline CDR1 is LNHDA and CDR2 SQIVND (reference sequence). This CDR3 spans 13 amino acids. The V end lost 4 bases, the J end lost 5 bases, and 11 bases lay between the germline ends. Written as DNA, the CDR3 is TGTGCCAGTAGTAAAAGTGGGAAGACTGAAGCTTTCTTT. Its translation: CASSKSGKTEAFF.

The chain employs TRBV6-1 and TRBJ1-4; no reliable D call. Per germline, CDR1 MNHNS and CDR2 SASEGT. Trimming shortened V by 3 bases and J by 7 bases, and 9 bases separated the two germline ends. The CDR3 spans 13 residues. The DNA for the CDR3 is TGTGCCAGCAGTGATGGGAAGGTTGAAAAACTGTTTTTT. Translating it yields CASSDGKVEKLFF.

This sequence joins TRBV19 and TRBJ1-5; D remains ambiguous. Germline values: CDR1 LNHDA, CDR2 SQIVND (reference sequence). V lost 5 bases and J lost 5, with 19 bases in between. The CDR3 runs to 16 residues. CDR3 sequence: CASSLTSGSPDQPQHF. The CDR3 DNA sequence: TGTGCCAGTAGTCTAACATCCGGCAGCCCGGATCAGCCCCAGCATTTT.

This clone was seen more than once but under ten times. V usage is TRBV7-2 and J usage is TRBJ2-7, with D unresolved. CDR3 length: 14 residues. V was clipped by 5 bases and J by 0 bases, with 11 bases between them. Germline-derived CDR1 and CDR2 are SGHTA and FQGNSA. The CDR3 loop is CASSALWGSYEQYF. Written as DNA, the CDR3 is TGTGCCAGCAGCGCCCTTTGGGGCTCCTACGAGCAGTACTTC.